This TCR beta chain appears in the sequencing data of a study of regulatory T cells in long-lasting Graves disease. Assembly of TCR beta libraries relied on iRepertoire HTBI primers together with Arm-PCR of CDR3 regions. TCRdb used MiXCR to reprocess the multiplex PCR reads, holding one entry per CDR3 protein. The profile shows approximately 440,000 distinct CDR3 sequences, around 15% of them singletons. As regards this clonotype: This sequence may be a read error, since a much larger clone differs from it by one base.

CDR1 KGHDR and CDR2 SFDVKD come from the germline V gene. V was clipped by 7 bases and J by 4 bases, with 10 bases between them. There are 13 residues in the CDR3. Indicated time point: newly diagnosed GD, antithyroid drugs for less than 3 months. The authors made the TCR library using RNA they extracted from PBMCs. Diagnosing Graves' disease relied on the American Thyroid Association guidelines. These sequences were also reported in another study, on T cells in Graves' hyperthyroidism and ophthalmopathy. That study reports: A set of HTBI primers served as the primers for a first-round RT-PCR of the TCR CDR3. Within blood appeared most thyroid clonotypes that had expanded above 0.001. Ophthalmopathy was distinguished from stable hyperthyroidism by 13 V-J signatures.

The sample in question was peripheral blood mononuclear cells (PBMCs), obtained at new diagnosis, from a patient treated with antithyroid drugs. This sequence joins TRBV24-1 and TRBJ2-1; TRBD2 is a possible D gene (6 bases). The TCR originated in a man in his forties with Graves disease. CDR3 protein: CATSRGTYNEQFF. As DNA, the CDR3 is TGTGCCACCAGCCGAGGGACTTACAATGAGCAGTTCTTC.